The 6 T cell receptor beta chains below all came from one sample that was sequenced in a study of tumor-infiltrating lymphocytes in primary liver carcinoma. TCR beta cDNA was made from 450 to 550 ng total RNA with a constant-region primer. Modified slightly, ARM-PCR produced TCR beta libraries over three nested multiplex PCR rounds. Primers for the first two PCR rounds were TRBV1-TRBV30 forward primers and a C-beta reverse primer (about 10 cycles per round). Using its own MiXCR run on the multiplex PCR reads, TCRdb lists one record per CDR3 protein. The table shows nearly 200,000 distinct CDR3 sequences, with 65% occurring only once. For blood RNA, unsorted whole blood served as the source, and germline DNA was extracted too. What was sequenced was peripheral blood. These receptors were taken from a woman aged 55-70 years with primary liver carcinoma and hepatitis B virus infection.

A remark on this clonotype: An end of the junction does not agree with germline; a read error may underlie this. This rearrangement joins TRBV7-9 to TRBJ2-7, with D maybe TRBD2 (5 bases). CDR1 and CDR2 (germline): SEHNR, FQNEAQ (reference sequence). This CDR3 has 13 residues. The CDR3 DNA reads as TGTGCCAGCAGCTTAGTCGGGAAATACGAGAAGTACTTC. Its translation is CASSLVGKYEKYF.

Details on this clonotype: Because the CDR3 is missing its conserved closing phenylalanine or tryptophan, this is likely a read error. The chain combines TRBV5-1 with TRBJ2-1; 9 bases are shared with TRBD2. V was clipped by 4 bases and J by 2 bases; unmatched bases: 7. The V gene's germline CDR1 is SGHRS and CDR2 YFSETQ. The length of the CDR3 is 16 residues. As DNA, the CDR3 is TGCGCCAGCAGCCCGGGGGGGACTAGCCCCTACAATGAGCAGTTCTTA. This encodes CASSPGGTSPYNEQFL.

Comment on this clonotype: One junction end disagrees with the germline gene, perhaps due to a read error. The V gene is TRBV11-2, the J gene TRBJ2-7; 8 bases are a match to TRBD1. The germline gives CDR1 SGHAT, CDR2 FQNNGV. The CDR3 loop spans 15 amino acids. Here the CDR3 DNA reads TGTGCAAGCAGCTTAGTCCCGACAGGGGTCTATGAGCAGTACTTC. Protein sequence: CASSLVPTGVYEQYF.

The V and J genes are TRBV12-3 or TRBV12-4 and TRBJ1-5; D is possibly TRBD1 (5 bases). The CDR3 runs 13 residues. V was pared by 7 bases and J by 5 bases, with 12 bases between. CDR3 loop: CASNQWGDQPQHF. CDR3 nucleotides: TGTGCCAGCAACCAGTGGGGGGATCAGCCCCAGCATTTT.

Turning to this clonotype: A much larger clone sits a single nucleotide away, making a read error possible. Because it lacks the conserved phenylalanine or tryptophan at the end, this CDR3 is likely a read error. This chain joins TRBV12-3 or TRBV12-4 and TRBJ1-2; no reliable D call. The CDR3 sequence is 14 residues long. The germline V and J ends were trimmed by 6 bases and 5 bases, with 16 bases remaining between them. The CDR3 nucleotides read TGTGCCAGCAGCCCGAGGGCCGAAGGTTATGGCTACACCTAC. It translates to CASSPRAEGYGYTY.

The rearrangement joins TRBV7-9 to TRBJ2-3; 9 bases are shared with TRBD2. The CDR3 loop spans 15 amino acids. The V and J ends lost 7 bases and 5 bases, in that order; junction bases with no gene match: 10. Per germline, CDR1 SEHNR and CDR2 FQNEAQ (reference sequence). CDR3 loop: CASTQHAGGGDTQYF. The DNA for the CDR3 is TGTGCCAGCACCCAACATGCGGGAGGGGGAGATACGCAGTATTTT. Drawing the rest from reference TRBV7-9 and TRBJ2-3, the complete variable domain is DTGVSQNPRHKITKRGQNVTFRCDPISEHNRLYWYRQTLGQGPEFLTYFQNEAQLEKSRLLSDRFSAERPKGSFSTLEIQRTEQGDSAMYLCASTQHAGGGDTQYFGPGTRLTVL.